Following are 29 T cell receptor beta chains from one sample sequenced in a study of tumor-infiltrating lymphocytes in primary liver carcinoma. RNA isolated from unsorted whole blood supplied the blood RNA, with germline DNA also extracted. A constant-region primer served to make TCR beta cDNA from roughly 540 ng total RNA. Researchers made the TCR beta libraries by running three nested multiplex PCR rounds with slightly modified ARM-PCR. TRBV1-TRBV30 forward primers paired with a C-beta reverse primer drove the first two PCR rounds, approximately 11 cycles each. MiXCR, run by TCRdb on the multiplex PCR reads, gives a single entry per CDR3 protein. The sample holds approximately 330,000 distinct CDR3 sequences, around three fifths seen once. The sample was peripheral blood. Receptors originate from a man between 35 and 55 years old with primary liver carcinoma and hepatitis B virus infection.

The gene calls are TRBV6-5 and TRBJ2-7; 8 nucleotides agree with TRBD2. Germline assignment: CDR1 MNHEY and CDR2 SVGAGI. CDR3 length equals 18 residues. The trim removed 2 bases at V and 3 bases at J, leaving 15 bases unmatched. CDR3 nucleotides: TGTGCCAGCAGTTACCCCCCCTCCGCGGCTAGCGGGTACTACGAGCAGTACTTC. It specifies CASSYPPSAASGYYEQYF.

The table lists this clonotype with a count of one. A much bigger clone sits one base away, suggesting this may be a read error. The chain links TRBV12-3 or TRBV12-4 to TRBJ2-2; TRBD2 might be the D (5 bases). The CDR3 is 12 amino acids. The V gene lost 6 bases and the J gene lost 10 bases, with 12 bases spanning the gap. The DNA of the CDR3 is TGTGCCAGCAGCTCCGAGGGTGCGGAGCTGTTTTTT. Protein sequence: CASSSEGAELFF.

The genes are TRBV6-5 and TRBJ2-3; 7 nucleotides agree with TRBD1. Per germline, CDR1 MNHEY and CDR2 SVGAGI. After removal of 7 bases from V and 0 bases from J, the junction contained 10 bases not matched to a gene. The CDR3 loop spans 16 amino acids. Here the CDR3 DNA reads TGTGCCAGCAAGGGGGCCTTCATCGCTAGCACAGATACGCAGTATTTT. This translates into CASKGAFIASTDTQYF.

On this clonotype itself: A much larger clone differs by one base, so this may be a read error. This chain connects TRBV10-2 to TRBJ2-7, with D possibly TRBD1 on 6 matching bases. CDR3 size: 13 residues. With 5 bases removed from V and 2 bases from J, the gap between germline ends came to 10 bases. Germline CDR1 reads WSHSY; CDR2 reads SAAADI. The CDR3 sequence: CASSPRQAYEQYF. CDR3 sequence (DNA): TGCGCCAGCAGTCCGCGACAGGCCTACGAGCAGTACTTC.

As to this clonotype: One base away lies a much larger clone, so this may be a sequencing read error. A read error is likely, as this CDR3 ends without the conserved phenylalanine or tryptophan. The chain links TRBV6-2 or TRBV6-3 to TRBJ1-6; D not certain. V was cut by 4 bases and J by 14 bases, with 15 bases left in between. The CDR3 length is 13 residues. In germline, CDR1 is MNHEY, CDR2 SVGEGT. The CDR3 sequence is CASSSPVLQTLHI. CDR3 nucleotide sequence: TGTGCCAGCAGTTCACCGGTCCTGCAAACCCTCCACATT.

Only a few counts were recorded for this clonotype. A much larger clone differs by one base, so this may be a read error. The rearrangement joins TRBV11-2 to TRBJ2-3; 11 bases line up with TRBD1. The trim removed 5 bases at V and 7 bases at J, leaving 14 bases unmatched. The CDR3 is 17 amino acids. Per germline, CDR1 SGHAT and CDR2 FQNNGV. CDR3 in DNA: TGTGCCAGCAGCCTTCTCCGGGACAGGGGGTTCCCAAATACGCAGTATTTT. This encodes CASSLLRDRGFPNTQYF.

This clonotype showed up just once. The chain uses TRBV6-6 and TRBJ2-2; possibly TRBD1 for D (6 bases). Germline lookup yields CDR1 MNHNY and CDR2 SVGAGI (reference sequence). The CDR3 is made up of 16 amino acids. The germline V and J ends were trimmed by 11 bases and 6 bases, with 25 bases remaining between them. The CDR3 is CAGAHREPPTAGELFF. CDR3 nucleotides: TGTGCCGGCGCTCACAGGGAACCGCCGACCGCCGGGGAGCTGTTTTTT.

This chain connects TRBV11-2 to TRBJ1-2; 9 bases are a match to TRBD1. The CDR3 extends over 15 amino acids. The germline gives CDR1 SGHAT, CDR2 FQNNGV. J was trimmed by 10 bases and V by 7 bases; bases with no gene match: 16. CDR3 loop: CASNPSGTGLEDYTF. CDR3 DNA sequence: TGTGCCAGCAACCCTAGTGGGACAGGGTTAGAGGACTACACCTTC.

This clonotype was detected many times. The V and J genes are TRBV29-1 and TRBJ1-2; 9 bases line up with TRBD1. This CDR3 region has 13 residues. V gave up 6 bases and J gave up 6 bases; unmatched junction bases: 8. Germline-derived CDR1 and CDR2 are SQVTM and ANQGSEA. CDR3 in amino acids: CSVDDRGVDGYTF. The CDR3 DNA follows: TGCAGCGTAGACGACAGGGGGGTCGATGGCTACACCTTC. Drawing the rest from reference TRBV29-1 and TRBJ1-2, the complete variable domain is SAVISQKPSRDICQRGTSLTIQCQVDSQVTMMFWYRQQPGQSLTLIATANQGSEATYESGFVIDKFPISRPNLTFSTLTVSNMSPEDSSIYLCSVDDRGVDGYTFGSGTRLTVV.

In this sample, this clonotype turned up a few times. J is TRBJ2-7 and V is TRBV10-3; TRBD2 aligns across 9 bases. Germline CDR1 is ENHRY and CDR2 is SYGVKD. V trimming: 4 bases; J trimming: 4 bases; junction bases outside the gene matches: 5. The CDR3 contains 14 residues. CDR3 sequence reads: CAISGGREGYEQYF. CDR3 coding DNA: TGTGCCATCAGTGGCGGGCGGGAGGGTTACGAGCAGTACTTC.

With respect to this clonotype: With a much larger clone just one base away, this may be a read error. The V and J genes are TRBV12-3 or TRBV12-4 and TRBJ2-2; no clear D. V was pared by 3 bases and J by 4 bases, with 12 bases between. The CDR3 loop spans 15 amino acids. The CDR3 coding sequence is TGTGCCAGCAGTTTCGCGGACGTGGCCACCGGGGAGCTGTTTTTT. Its translation is CASSFADVATGELFF.

This chain connects TRBV29-1 to TRBJ2-1; D remains unclear. Germline CDR1 and CDR2: SQVTM and ANQGSEA. This CDR3 comprises 12 residues. The CDR3 DNA is TGCAGTGTTTGGTCAGGCAATGATGAGCAGTTCTTC. Residues: CSVWSGNDEQFF.

This clonotype was recorded many times. The chain links TRBV6-5 to TRBJ2-1; D perhaps matches TRBD1 (5 bases). V was shortened by 2 bases and J by 9 bases, with 17 bases between the two germline ends. Germline CDR1 and CDR2: MNHEY and SVGAGI. This CDR3 spans 15 amino acids. CDR3 nucleotides: TGTGCCAGCAGTTACAGGACATCAGGACGCAGTGAGCAGTTCTTC. The encoded protein is CASSYRTSGRSEQFF.

Regarding this clonotype: A read error is possible here, since a much larger clone lies one base away. The genes are TRBV6-5 and TRBJ2-7, with 7 bases identical to TRBD1. The CDR3 is 13 residues long. Germline CDR1 MNHEY, CDR2 SVGAGI. The CDR3 DNA reads as TGTGCCAACAGTGCCCTGAACAGGGGCGAGCAGTACTTC. This translates into CANSALNRGEQYF.

This clonotype has a count of ten or more. The rearrangement joins TRBV5-6 to TRBJ2-3, with 10 positions matching TRBD1. This CDR3 has 16 residues. Unmatched junction bases numbered 4, after V lost 1 base and J lost 2 bases. Germline V gene sequence: CDR1 SGHDT, CDR2 YYEEEE. The CDR3 DNA follows: TGTGCCAGCAGCTTGTTGGGACAGGGGAACACAGATACGCAGTATTTT. It translates to CASSLLGQGNTDTQYF.

Note on this clonotype: Given the absence of the conserved phenylalanine or tryptophan at the CDR3 end, a read error is likely. V usage is TRBV4-1 and J usage is TRBJ2-2; 9 bases map to TRBD2. The CDR3 sequence is 15 residues long. CDR1 MGHRA and CDR2 YSYEKL come from the germline V gene. The chain's CDR3 is CASSQLAGNTVELFY. The CDR3 coding sequence is TGCGCCAGCAGCCAGCTAGCGGGGAACACCGTGGAGCTGTTTTAT.

CDR3 protein: CASSWTEDQPQHF. In DNA, the CDR3 is TGTGCCAGCAGTTGGACAGAAGATCAGCCCCAGCATTTT. The J gene is TRBJ1-5, the V gene TRBV12-3 or TRBV12-4; tentative D call: TRBD1 (6 bases). Trimming stripped 4 bases from V and 5 bases from J, with 9 bases between. The CDR3 is made up of 13 amino acids.

The chain combines TRBV11-2 with TRBJ2-7; 8 positions agree with TRBD1. V shed 8 bases, J shed 4 bases, and the junction held 10 bases outside the gene matches. CDR3 size: 14 residues. Germline assignment: CDR1 SGHAT and CDR2 FQNNGV. The CDR3 region has the DNA TGTGCCAGCGGCCAACAGGGGGGATCGTACGAGCAGTACTTC. It specifies CASGQQGGSYEQYF.

The rearrangement links TRBV14 to TRBJ2-2, with 9 nucleotides matching TRBD1. The J segment lost 6 bases and the V segment lost 4 bases, leaving 6 bases of the junction unmatched. The CDR3 spans 15 residues. Germline V CDR1 and CDR2: SGHDN, FVKESK. The DNA for the CDR3 is TGTGCCAGCAGCCGGGCAAGGACAGGGGCCGGGGAGCTGTTTTTT. This translates into CASSRARTGAGELFF. Full variable domain (remainder filled in from reference TRBV14 and TRBJ2-2): EAGVTQFPSHSVIEKGQTVTLRCDPISGHDNLYWYRRVMGKEIKFLLHFVKESKQDESGMPNNRFLAERTGGTYSTLKVQPAELEDSGVYFCASSRARTGAGELFFGEGSRLTVL.

This clonotype was seen just once. The V and J genes are TRBV18 and TRBJ1-4; possibly TRBD1 for D (5 bases). Germline CDR1 reads KGHSH; CDR2 reads LQKENI. Trimming removed 3 bases from V and 6 bases from J, with 5 bases in between. The CDR3 spans 12 residues. The CDR3 DNA is TGTGCCAGCTCACCGGGGGATGAAAAACTGTTTTTT. Its protein is CASSPGDEKLFF.

Note on this clonotype: A much larger clone sits a single nucleotide away, making a read error possible. The rearrangement uses TRBV6-6 and TRBJ2-3; D is possibly TRBD2 (6 bases). Germline V gene data show CDR1 as MNHNY and CDR2 as SVGAGI (reference sequence). CDR3 length: 15 residues. The V end was cut by 1 base, the J end by 5 bases, with 13 bases between. The CDR3 DNA reads as TGTGCCAGCAGTTACTTAGCGGACCTGGGAGATACGCAGTATTTT. It specifies CASSYLADLGDTQYF.

A remark on this clonotype: One junction end disagrees with the germline gene, perhaps due to a read error. The chain recombines TRBV12-5 with TRBJ2-7; 9 bases map to TRBD2. The CDR3 covers 17 residues. Germline lookup yields CDR1 LGHNT and CDR2 FRNRAP. CDR3 sequence reads: CASRHRVAGAVSYERYF. The DNA for the CDR3 is TGTGCTAGTCGGCATAGAGTAGCGGGAGCGGTTAGCTACGAGCGGTACTTC.

With regard to this clonotype: A much bigger clone sits one base away, suggesting this may be a read error. The gene calls are TRBV5-6 and TRBJ2-7; D unresolved. CDR1 and CDR2 (germline): SGHDT, YYEEEE. The CDR3 runs to 12 residues. CDR3 sequence (DNA): TGTGCCATCAGCTTCGAGAGATCCGAGCAGTACTTC. Its translation: CAISFERSEQYF.

The chain uses TRBV10-3 and TRBJ1-5; TRBD1 is a possible D gene (5 bases). The CDR3 is 17 amino acids. The V and J ends lost 2 bases and 6 bases respectively, with 20 bases between them. CDR1 and CDR2 (germline): ENHRY, SYGVKD. This CDR3 reads CAISEPFGGGNGQPQHF. Written as DNA, the CDR3 is TGTGCCATCAGTGAGCCGTTTGGGGGAGGGAACGGTCAGCCCCAGCATTTT.

A note on this clonotype: Given a much more abundant clone one base away, this may be a read error. V and J are TRBV5-4 and TRBJ1-2; D is unresolved. The CDR3 loop spans 15 amino acids. CDR1 and CDR2 (germline): SGHNT, YYREEE (reference sequence). V was pared by 1 base and J by 4 bases, with 14 bases between. In DNA form, the CDR3 reads TGTGCCAGCAGCTTGTTGCAGGCGCGAACCTATGGCTACACCTTC. Residues: CASSLLQARTYGYTF. Full variable domain (outside the CDR3, taken from reference TRBV5-4 and TRBJ1-2): ETGVTQSPTHLIKTRGQQVTLRCSSQSGHNTVSWYQQALGQGPQFIFQYYREEENGRGNFPPRFSGLQFPNYSSELNVNALELDDSALYLCASSLLQARTYGYTFGSGTRLTVV.

Concerning this clonotype: At one of its ends the junction is not consistent with the germline gene, which may arise from a read error. The gene calls are TRBV5-1 and TRBJ2-5, with TRBD2 as a possible D gene (5 bases). The CDR3 consists of 15 residues. Germline V gene sequence: CDR1 SGHRS, CDR2 YFSETQ. CDR3 residues: CASTPHGGYQETQCF. CDR3 coding DNA: TGCGCCAGCACCCCCCACGGCGGGTACCAAGAGACCCAGTGCTTC.

This clonotype occurred a few times. The chain combines TRBV25-1 with TRBJ1-2, with D tentatively TRBD1 (5 bases). V was trimmed by 1 base and J by 9 bases, leaving 9 bases between them. Per the germline V gene, CDR1 is MGHDK and CDR2 is SYGVNS. CDR3 size: 12 residues. CDR3: CASSELEGRYTF. The CDR3 region has the DNA TGTGCCAGCAGTGAATTGGAGGGGCGCTACACCTTC.

About this clonotype: Being one base from a much bigger clone, this may be a read error. The chain is built from TRBV6-5 and TRBJ2-2; a weak D match, TRBD2 (5 bases). The CDR3 extends over 14 amino acids. Germline V gene data show CDR1 as MNHEY and CDR2 as SVGAGI. The V gene lost 5 bases and the J gene lost 0 bases, with 7 bases spanning the gap. CDR3: CASSMEANTGELFF. In DNA, the CDR3 is TGTGCCAGCAGTATGGAGGCGAACACCGGGGAGCTGTTTTTT.

This clonotype was seen a few times. J is TRBJ2-3 and V is TRBV5-1; 8 positions agree with TRBD1. V was pared by 6 bases and J by 4 bases, with 7 bases of the junction left unmatched. Germline V gene lookup returns CDR1 SGHRS and CDR2 YFSETQ. The CDR3 is 14 amino acids. CDR3 coding DNA: TGCGCCAGCACCCAGGGGGCGAAGGCAGATACGCAGTATTTT. Translation: CASTQGAKADTQYF.